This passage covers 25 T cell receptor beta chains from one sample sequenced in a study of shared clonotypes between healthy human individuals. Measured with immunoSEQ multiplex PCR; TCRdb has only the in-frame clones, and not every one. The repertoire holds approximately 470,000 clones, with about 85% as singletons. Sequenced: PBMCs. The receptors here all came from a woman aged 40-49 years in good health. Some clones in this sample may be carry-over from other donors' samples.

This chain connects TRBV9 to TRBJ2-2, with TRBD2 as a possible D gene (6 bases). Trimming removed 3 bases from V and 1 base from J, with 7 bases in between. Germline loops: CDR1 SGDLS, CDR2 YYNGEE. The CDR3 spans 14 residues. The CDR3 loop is CASSARENTGELFF. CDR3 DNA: TGTGCCAGCAGCGCGCGGGAGAACACCGGGGAGCTGTTTTTT.

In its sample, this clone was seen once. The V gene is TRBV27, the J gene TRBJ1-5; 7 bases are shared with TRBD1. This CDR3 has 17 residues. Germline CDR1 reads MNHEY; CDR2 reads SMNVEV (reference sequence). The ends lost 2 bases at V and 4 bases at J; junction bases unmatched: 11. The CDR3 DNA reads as TGTGCCAGCAGTTTAACGGTGCGACAGGGAGGTAATCAGCCCCAGCATTTT. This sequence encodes CASSLTVRQGGNQPQHF.

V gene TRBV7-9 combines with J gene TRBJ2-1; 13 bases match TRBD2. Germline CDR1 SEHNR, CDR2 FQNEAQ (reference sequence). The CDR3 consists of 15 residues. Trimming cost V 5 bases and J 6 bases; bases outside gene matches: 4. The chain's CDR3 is CASSPGLAGTNEQFF. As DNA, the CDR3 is TGTGCCAGCAGCCCGGGACTAGCGGGAACCAATGAGCAGTTCTTC.

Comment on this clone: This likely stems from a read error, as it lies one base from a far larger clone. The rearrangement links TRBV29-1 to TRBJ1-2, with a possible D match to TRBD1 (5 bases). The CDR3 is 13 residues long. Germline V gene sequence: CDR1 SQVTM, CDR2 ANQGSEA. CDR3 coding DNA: TGCAGCGTTGACGCAGGGAAGTACTATGGCCACACCTTC. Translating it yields CSVDAGKYYGHTF.

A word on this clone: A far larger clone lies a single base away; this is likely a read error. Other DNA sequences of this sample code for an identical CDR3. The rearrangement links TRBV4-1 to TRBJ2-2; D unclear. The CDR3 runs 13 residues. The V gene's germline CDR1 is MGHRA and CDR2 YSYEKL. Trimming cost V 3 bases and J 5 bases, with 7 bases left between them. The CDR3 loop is CASSQSNTGELFF. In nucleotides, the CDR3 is TGCGCCAGCAGCCAGAGTAATACCGGGGAGCTGTTTTTT.

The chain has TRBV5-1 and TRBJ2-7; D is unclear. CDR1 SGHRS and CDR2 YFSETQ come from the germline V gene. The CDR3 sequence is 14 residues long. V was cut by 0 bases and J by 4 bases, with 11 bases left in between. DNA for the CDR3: TGCGCCAGCAGCTTGGTGTCCCGGTTATACGAGCAGTACTTC. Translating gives CASSLVSRLYEQYF.

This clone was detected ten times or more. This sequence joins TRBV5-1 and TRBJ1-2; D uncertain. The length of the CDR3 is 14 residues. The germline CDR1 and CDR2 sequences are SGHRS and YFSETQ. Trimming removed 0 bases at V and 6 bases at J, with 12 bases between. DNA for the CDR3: TGCGCCAGCAGCTTGGGGACCTCACATGATGGCTACACCTTC. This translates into CASSLGTSHDGYTF.

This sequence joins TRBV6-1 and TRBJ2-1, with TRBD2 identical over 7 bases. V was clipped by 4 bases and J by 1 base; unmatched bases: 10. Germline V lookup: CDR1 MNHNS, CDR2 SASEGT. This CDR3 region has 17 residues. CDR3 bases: TGTGCCAGCAGTGGACTAGCACGGGTACCTTCCTACAATGAGCAGTTCTTC. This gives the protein CASSGLARVPSYNEQFF.

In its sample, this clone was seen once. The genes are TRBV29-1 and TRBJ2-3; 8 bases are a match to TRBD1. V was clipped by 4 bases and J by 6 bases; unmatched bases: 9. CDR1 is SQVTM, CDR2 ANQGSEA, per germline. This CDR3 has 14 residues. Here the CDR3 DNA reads TGCAGCGTTGGAGTAAGGACAGGGTCCGATACGCAGTATTTT. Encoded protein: CSVGVRTGSDTQYF.

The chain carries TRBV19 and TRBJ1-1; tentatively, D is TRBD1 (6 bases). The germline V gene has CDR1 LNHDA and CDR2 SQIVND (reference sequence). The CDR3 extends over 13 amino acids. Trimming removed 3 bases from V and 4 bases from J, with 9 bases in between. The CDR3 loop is CASSMNRATEAFF. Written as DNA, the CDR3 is TGTGCCAGTAGTATGAACAGGGCCACTGAAGCTTTCTTT.

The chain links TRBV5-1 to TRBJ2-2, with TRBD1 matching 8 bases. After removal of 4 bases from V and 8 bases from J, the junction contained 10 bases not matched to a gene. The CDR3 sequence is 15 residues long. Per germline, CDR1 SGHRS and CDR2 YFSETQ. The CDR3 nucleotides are TGCGCCAGCAGCGTGAGGGGACAGGTCGAAGGGGAGCTGTTTTTT. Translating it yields CASSVRGQVEGELFF.

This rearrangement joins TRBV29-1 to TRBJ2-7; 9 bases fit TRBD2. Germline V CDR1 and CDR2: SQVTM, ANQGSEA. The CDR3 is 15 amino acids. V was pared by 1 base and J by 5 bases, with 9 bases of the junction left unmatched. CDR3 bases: TGCAGCGTTGAAGGGGCGAGCGGGAGGCCCCACGAGCAGTACTTC. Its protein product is CSVEGASGRPHEQYF.

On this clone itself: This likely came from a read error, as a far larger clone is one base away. The CDR3 bases are TGTGCCAGCAGCTCCTCCGGGACTAGCGGGTACAATGAGCAGCTCTTC. This gives the protein CASSSSGTSGYNEQLF. The gene calls are TRBV11-1 and TRBJ2-1, with 12 bases lining up with TRBD2. Germline values: CDR1 SGHAT, CDR2 FQDESV (reference sequence). The CDR3 runs to 16 residues.

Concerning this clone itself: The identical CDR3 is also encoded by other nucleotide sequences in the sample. The CDR3 coding sequence is TGTGCCAGCAGCTTAGTGGCGGGAGACTACAATGAGCAGTTCTTC. Amino acid sequence: CASSLVAGDYNEQFF. The J gene is TRBJ2-1, the V gene TRBV11-2; 7 bases align to TRBD2. V was clipped by 1 base and J by 3 bases; unmatched bases: 3. Germline lookup yields CDR1 SGHAT and CDR2 FQNNGV. The CDR3 is 15 residues long.

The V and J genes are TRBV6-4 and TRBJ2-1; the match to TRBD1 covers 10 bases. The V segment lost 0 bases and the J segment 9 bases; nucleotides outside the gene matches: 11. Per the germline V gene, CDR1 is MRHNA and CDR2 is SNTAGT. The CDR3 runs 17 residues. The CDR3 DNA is TGTGCCAGCAGTGACTCTCCGGGACAGGGGATGCGGGGTGAGCAGTTCTTC. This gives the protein CASSDSPGQGMRGEQFF.

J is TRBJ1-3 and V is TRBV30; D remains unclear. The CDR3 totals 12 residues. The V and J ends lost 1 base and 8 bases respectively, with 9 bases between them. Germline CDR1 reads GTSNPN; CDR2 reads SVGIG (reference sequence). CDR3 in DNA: TGTGCCTGGAGTGGGGGATCGGACACCATATATTTT. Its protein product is CAWSGGSDTIYF.

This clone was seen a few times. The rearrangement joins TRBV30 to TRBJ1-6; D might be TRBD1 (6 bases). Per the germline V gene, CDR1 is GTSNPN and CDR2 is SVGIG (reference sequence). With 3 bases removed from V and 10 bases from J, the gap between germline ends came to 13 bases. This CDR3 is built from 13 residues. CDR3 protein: CAWRGGGQSPLHF. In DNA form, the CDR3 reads TGTGCCTGGAGGGGCGGGGGGCAGTCACCCCTCCACTTT.

The CDR3 coding sequence is TGTGCCAGCAACTTAGGAAGACAAGGAGAAAAACTGTTTTTT. It codes for CASNLGRQGEKLFF. V usage is TRBV19 and J usage is TRBJ1-4, with no clear D. The V gene's germline CDR1 is LNHDA and CDR2 SQIVND (reference sequence). The CDR3 extends over 14 amino acids. Trimming pared 9 bases from V and 8 bases from J, leaving 19 bases between.

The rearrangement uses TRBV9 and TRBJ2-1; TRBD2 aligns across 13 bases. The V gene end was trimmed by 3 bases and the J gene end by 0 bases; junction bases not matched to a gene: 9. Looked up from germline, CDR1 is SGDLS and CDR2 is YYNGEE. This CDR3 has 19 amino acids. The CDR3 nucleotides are TGTGCCAGCAGCGCAGGAGGGACTAGCGGGGAAAGCTCCTACAATGAGCAGTTCTTC. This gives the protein CASSAGGTSGESSYNEQFF.

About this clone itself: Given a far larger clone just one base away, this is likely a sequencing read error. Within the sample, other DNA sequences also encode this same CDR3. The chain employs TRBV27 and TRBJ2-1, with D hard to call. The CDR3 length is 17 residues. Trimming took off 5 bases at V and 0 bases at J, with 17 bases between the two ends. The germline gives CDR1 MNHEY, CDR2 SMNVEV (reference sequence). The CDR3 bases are TGTGCCAGCAGTCTACTGGGATTCTACGGCTCCTACAATGAGCAGTTCTTC. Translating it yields CASSLLGFYGSYNEQFF.

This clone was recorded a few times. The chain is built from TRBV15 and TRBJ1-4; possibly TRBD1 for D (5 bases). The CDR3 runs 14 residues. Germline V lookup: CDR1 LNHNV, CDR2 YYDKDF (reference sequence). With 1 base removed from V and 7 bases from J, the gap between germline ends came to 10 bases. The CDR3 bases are TGTGCCACCAGCAGAGGAGGGGAGAGTGAAAAACTGTTTTTT. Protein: CATSRGGESEKLFF.

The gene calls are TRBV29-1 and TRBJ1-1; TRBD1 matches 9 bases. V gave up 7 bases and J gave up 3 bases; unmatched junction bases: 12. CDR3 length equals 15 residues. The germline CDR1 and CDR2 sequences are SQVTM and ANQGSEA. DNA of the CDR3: TGCAGCGCTATAATAGGGGACAGGGACGACACTGAAGCTTTCTTT. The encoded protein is CSAIIGDRDDTEAFF.

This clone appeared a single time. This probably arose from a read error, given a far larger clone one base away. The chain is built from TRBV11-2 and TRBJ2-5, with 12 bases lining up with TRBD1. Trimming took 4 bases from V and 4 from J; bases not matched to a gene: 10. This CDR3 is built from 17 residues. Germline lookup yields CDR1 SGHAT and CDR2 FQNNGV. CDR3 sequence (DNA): TGTGCCAGCAGCTATAGCGGGACAGGGGGCGTCGGAGAGACCCAGTACTTC. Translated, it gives CASSYSGTGGVGETQYF.

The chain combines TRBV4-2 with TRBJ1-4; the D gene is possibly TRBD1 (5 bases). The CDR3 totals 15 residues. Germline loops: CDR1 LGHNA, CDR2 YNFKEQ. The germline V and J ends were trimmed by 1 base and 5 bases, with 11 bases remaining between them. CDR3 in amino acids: CASSQVPDSNEKLFF. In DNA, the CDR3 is TGTGCCAGCAGCCAAGTCCCCGACAGCAATGAAAAACTGTTTTTT.

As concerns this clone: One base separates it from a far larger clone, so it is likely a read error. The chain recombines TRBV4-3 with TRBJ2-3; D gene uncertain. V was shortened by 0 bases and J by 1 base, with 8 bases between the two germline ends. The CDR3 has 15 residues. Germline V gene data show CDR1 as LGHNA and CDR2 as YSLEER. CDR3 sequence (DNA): TGCGCCAGCAGCCAAGAGGCCGTTCGCACAGATACGCAGTATTTT. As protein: CASSQEAVRTDTQYF.